Listed below are T cell receptor beta chains from one sample, sequenced in a study of graft-versus-host responses after intestinal transplantation. TCRdb's copy holds only in-frame clones and misses some; the assay was immunoSEQ multiplex PCR. Altogether roughly 3,900 clones are present, roughly 85% being singletons, with the ten largest covering 4.8%. Sequenced material: ileum tissue, taken around 95 weeks after intestinal transplant. Every receptor here comes from a human patient who received an intestinal transplant, so some T cells may come from the graft donor. Both conserved end residues are part of each CDR3. A D gene is named only where the DNA matches it firmly. Clone size is shown for a subset of rows, as once, few, many or a class of expanded clone.

>TRBJ1-5|TRBV5-4|TRBD1|-
TGTGCCAGCAGCGTGGACAGGGGGGAGGTGTGGCCCCAGCATTTT
CASSVDRGEVWPQHF
>TRBJ1-5|TRBV7-9|TRBD1|once
TGTGCCAGCAGCTCCGGGACAGGGACACAGCCCCAGCATTTT
CASSSGTGTQPQHF
>TRBJ2-6|TRBV19|TRBD1|-
TGTGCCAGTAGTATAGGCCAGGGGGCGTCTAGGCGGAACGTCCTGACTTTC
CASSIGQGASRRNVLTF
>TRBJ2-2|TRBV5-6|TRBD1|-
TGTGCCAGCAGCTGGCTGGACAGGGGGAACACCGGGGAGCTGTTTTTT
CASSWLDRGNTGELFF
>TRBJ1-2|TRBV28|TRBD1|-
TGTGCCAGCAGTTTTGGGACAGGGGGCACCACCTTC
CASSFGTGGTTF
>TRBJ1-2|TRBV18|TRBD1|once
TGTGCCAGCTCACCGGGACAGGGTAACTATGGCTACACCTTC
CASSPGQGNYGYTF
>TRBJ1-2|TRBV19|TRBD1|-
TGTGCCAGTAGTATCACCGGACAGGGGAGCTATGGCTACACCTTC
CASSITGQGSYGYTF
>TRBJ1-1|TRBV7-2|-|-
TGTGCCAGCAGCTTAGGGTTTTCCACTGAAGCTTTCTTT
CASSLGFSTEAFF
>TRBJ1-1|TRBV7-9|-|-
TGTGCCAGCAGCTTTGGTTTAGGGAAGACTGAAGCTTTCTTT
CASSFGLGKTEAFF
>TRBJ1-5|TRBV7-8|TRBD1|-
TGTGCCAGCAGCTTAAATGTTTTACAGGGGAGTCTTGGTCAGCCCCAGCATTTT
CASSLNVLQGSLGQPQHF
>TRBJ2-1|TRBV28|-|-
TGTGCCAGCAGTGACAGCCTGAGCTCCTACAATGAGCAGTTCTTC
CASSDSLSSYNEQFF
>TRBJ1-6|TRBV6-6|-|few
TGTGCCAGCAGTTTGGGTTCACCCCTCCACTTT
CASSLGSPLHF
>TRBJ1-1|TRBV19|-|-
TGTGCCAGTAGTATGCCCCTGAGGTTGGACACTGAAGCTTTCTTT
CASSMPLRLDTEAFF
>TRBJ2-5|TRBV5-1|-|-
TGCGCCAGCACCTCCGGGTGGAATATGGGTACGGAGACCCAGTACTTC
CASTSGWNMGTETQYF
>TRBJ2-7|TRBV5-6|TRBD2|-
TGTGCCAGCACCACTAGCGGGGGTCCCTACGAGCAGTACTTC
CASTTSGGPYEQYF
>TRBJ1-5|TRBV7-9|-|-
TGTGCCAGCAACGAGATCAATCAGCCCCAGCATTTT
CASNEINQPQHF
>TRBJ1-1|TRBV5-8|TRBD1|-
TGTGCCAGCAGCACCGGCGGAGGGGGCACCACTGAAGCTTTCTTT
CASSTGGGGTTEAFF
>TRBJ2-1|TRBV4-3|TRBD2|-
TGCGCCAGCAGCCAAGATTTTGGACTAGCGGGGAATGAGCAGTTCTTC
CASSQDFGLAGNEQFF
>TRBJ2-1|TRBV4-1|-|-
TGCGCCAGCAGCCAAGATGGGCAGGGGCCGTACAATGAGCAGTTCTTC
CASSQDGQGPYNEQFF
>TRBJ1-1|TRBV6-6|TRBD1|-
TGTGCCAGCCAAATAATCCCCAGGGGGAAGGGCACTGAAGCTTTCTTT
CASQIIPRGKGTEAFF
>TRBJ2-7|TRBV7-9|TRBD2|-
TGTGCCAGCAGCCGCGGGGGTTACTACGAGCAGTACTTC
CASSRGGYYEQYF
>TRBJ1-2|TRBV5-4|-|few
TGTGCCAGCAGCTTACCTGGCTATGGCTACACCTTC
CASSLPGYGYTF
>TRBJ1-2|TRBV19|-|-
TGTGCCAGTAGCCCCCGGCGACACACTCCTCACACCTTC
CASSPRRHTPHTF
>TRBJ1-2|TRBV9|TRBD1|-
TGTGCCAGCAGCGAAAGCCGGGACAGGGGCATCTATGGCTACACCTTC
CASSESRDRGIYGYTF
>TRBJ2-7|TRBV27|-|-
TGTGCCAGCAGTCGGGTTCCCTACGAGCAGTACTTC
CASSRVPYEQYF
>TRBJ2-7|TRBV13|-|-
TGTGCCAGCAGGCGTACATTTCTCCACGAGCTCCCCGAGCAGTACTTC
CASRRTFLHELPEQYF
>TRBJ1-2|TRBV28|-|-
TGTGCCAGCACCTCCGCTCAGCGCTATGGCTACACCTTC
CASTSAQRYGYTF
>TRBJ1-2|TRBV30|TRBD1|-
TGTGCCTGGAGTGTAACAGGGGACTATGGCTACACCTTC
CAWSVTGDYGYTF
>TRBJ2-3|TRBV7-6|-|-
TGTGCCAGCAGCTCAGCGGTGTTTGGCACAGATACGCAGTATTTT
CASSSAVFGTDTQYF
>TRBJ2-4|TRBV7-9|-|-
TGTGCCAGCAGCTTCCACTGGGATAGCAAAAACATTCAGTACTTC
CASSFHWDSKNIQYF
>TRBJ2-7|TRBV12-5|TRBD1|-
TGTGCTAGTGGTTTGGACCACAGGGGGGAGCAGTACTTC
CASGLDHRGEQYF
>TRBJ1-5|TRBV7-3|-|-
TGTGCCAGCAGCTTAGCACGGTTTAATCAGCCCCAGCATTTT
CASSLARFNQPQHF
>TRBJ1-1|TRBV19|-|-
TGTGCCAGTCGTCTCGTTTCAGTTGTGGACACTGAAGCTTTCTTT
CASRLVSVVDTEAFF
>TRBJ2-3|TRBV6-7|-|-
TGTGCCAGCAGTTGGGCCCTCTGCGAGGAAGCCAGCACAGATACGCAGTATTTT
CASSWALCEEASTDTQYF
>TRBJ1-1|TRBV27|-|-
TGTGCCAGTCTTACCCGAGGCGAACACCGGGCTTTCTTT
CASLTRGEHRAFF
>TRBJ2-7|TRBV10-2|TRBD2|-
TGCGCCAGCACCGGGACTAGGGGATCCTACGAGCAGTACTTC
CASTGTRGSYEQYF
>TRBJ2-5|TRBV5-4|TRBD1|-
TGTGCCAGCAGCTCCCCCGGGATCGGGACAGTCGAGCAATACTTC
CASSSPGIGTVEQYF
>TRBJ2-5|TRBV5-5|-|-
TGTGCCAGCAGCTTGCGTGGGAACGGAGAGACCCAGTACTTC
CASSLRGNGETQYF
>TRBJ2-7|TRBV10-1|-|-
TGCGCCAGCTGCCCCGGGACTTGTGGCGAGCAGTACTTC
CASCPGTCGEQYF
>TRBJ2-2|TRBV9|-|-
TGTGCCAGCAGCGTAGTAAGGGTTCAATGGGAGCTGTTTTTT
CASSVVRVQWELFF
>TRBJ1-4|TRBV5-1|-|-
TGCGCCAGCAGCCCCCGGAGTGGAGAAAAACTGTTTTTT
CASSPRSGEKLFF
>TRBJ1-3|TRBV10-2|-|few
TGCGCCAGCAGTCAAGCAGGGGCAGGAAACACCATATATTTT
CASSQAGAGNTIYF